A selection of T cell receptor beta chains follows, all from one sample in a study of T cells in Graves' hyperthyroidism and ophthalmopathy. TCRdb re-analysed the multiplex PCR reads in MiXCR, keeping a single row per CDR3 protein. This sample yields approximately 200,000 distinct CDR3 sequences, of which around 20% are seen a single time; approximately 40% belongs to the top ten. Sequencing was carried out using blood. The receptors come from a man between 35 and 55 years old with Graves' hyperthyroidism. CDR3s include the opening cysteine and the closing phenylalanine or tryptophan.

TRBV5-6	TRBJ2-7	CASSLFSEQYF
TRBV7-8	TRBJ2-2	CASSPGLVSGELFF
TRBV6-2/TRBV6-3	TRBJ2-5	CASRGQGVETQYF
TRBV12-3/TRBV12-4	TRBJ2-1	CASSLALLAGGYNEQFF
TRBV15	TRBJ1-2	CATSRDRGLDYGYTF
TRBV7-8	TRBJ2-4	CASSSDRWAKNIQYF
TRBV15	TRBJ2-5	CATSTTRDPKETQYF
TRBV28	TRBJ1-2	CASSSLGGVYGYTF
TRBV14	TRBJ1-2	CASSQTGHFSNYGYTF
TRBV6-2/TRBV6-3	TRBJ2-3	CASSYPNRLAGRLGTDTQYF
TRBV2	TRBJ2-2	CASSLLGQGSYTGELFF
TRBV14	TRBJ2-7	CASSHEGTDPFLSPYEQYF
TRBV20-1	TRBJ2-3	CSARRTSGGSDTQYF
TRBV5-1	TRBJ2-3	CASSLDHRSTDTQYF
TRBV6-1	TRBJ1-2	CASRDAGTGVYGYTF
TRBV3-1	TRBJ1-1	CASSPARSTEAFF
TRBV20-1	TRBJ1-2	CSATETGTYGYTF
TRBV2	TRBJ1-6	CATSGQGRDSPLHF
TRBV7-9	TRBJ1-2	CASSSRPGTDYGYTF
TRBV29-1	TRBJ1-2	CSVERGDNDAIGYTF
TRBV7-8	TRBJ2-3	CASSTQARSTDTQYF
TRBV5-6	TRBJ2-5	CASSQVTGSQETQYF
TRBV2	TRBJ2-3	CASSVSGDTQYF
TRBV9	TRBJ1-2	CASGTGGQDGYTF
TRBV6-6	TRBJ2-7	CASSYLLDTDPYEQYF
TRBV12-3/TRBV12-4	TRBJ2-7	CASSLEFGGVRDWRSTYEQYF
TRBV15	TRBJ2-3	CATSRVMSTDTQYF
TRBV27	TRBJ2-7	CASSDGRYEQYF
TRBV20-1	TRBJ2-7	CSCSQVTDSYEQYF
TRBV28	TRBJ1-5	CASSSSRPDRGVGQPQHF
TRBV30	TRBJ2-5	CAWKGIQETQYF
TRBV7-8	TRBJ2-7	CASSPTGTAWEQYF
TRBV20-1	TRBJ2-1	CSASASGGPSYNEQFF
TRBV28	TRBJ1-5	CASSLFDRGVQPQHF
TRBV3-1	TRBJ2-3	CASSPTVSTDTQYF
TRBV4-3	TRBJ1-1	CASSQAIRGTEAFF
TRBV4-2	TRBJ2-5	CASSHPITRDQLQETQYF
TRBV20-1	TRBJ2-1	CSALTSGGAKAEQFF
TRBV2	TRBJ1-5	CASSRSNQPQHF
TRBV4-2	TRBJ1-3	CASSPLGDRNTIYF
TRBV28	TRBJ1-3	CASSPISGQYSGNTIYF
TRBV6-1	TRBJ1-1	CASKAQGVGTEAFF
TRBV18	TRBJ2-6	CASSPRDRGSGANVLTF
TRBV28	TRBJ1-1	CASSSRRNTEAFF
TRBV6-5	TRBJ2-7	CASSNHAQGDEQYF
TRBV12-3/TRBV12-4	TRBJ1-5	CASSPQGLDQPQHF
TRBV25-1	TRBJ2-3	CASSSWDSTDTQYF
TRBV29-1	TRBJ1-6	CSVGEGAVNSPLHF
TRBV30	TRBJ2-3	CAWSGAPTKREQYF
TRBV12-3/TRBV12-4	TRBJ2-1	CASSLLGEQFF
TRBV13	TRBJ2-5	CASSLSPGQGAETQYF
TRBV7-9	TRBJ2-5	CASSWATGAETQYF
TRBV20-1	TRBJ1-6	CSARDIGGRDSPLHF
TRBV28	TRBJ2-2	CATGGGPNTGELFF
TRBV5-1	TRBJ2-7	CASSIQGYEQYF
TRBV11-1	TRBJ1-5	CASSLNRDQPQHF
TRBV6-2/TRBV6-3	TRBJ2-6	CASSSLGSGANVLTF
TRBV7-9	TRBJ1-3	CASFDRGRAGNTIYF
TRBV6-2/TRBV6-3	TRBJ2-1	CASSFDRGHDEQFF